The 20 T cell receptor beta chains in this list originate from one sample, sequenced in a study of STAT5B mutations in CD4+ large granular lymphocyte leukemia. Assay used: immunoSEQ multiplex PCR; TCRdb lists only in-frame clones, some missing. This sample has around 30,000 clones; around 74% occur once, and the top ten carry 0.8% to 1.2%. The sample comprised CD4+ T cells from blood buffy coats. Receptors were obtained from a human donor in good health.

The rearrangement links TRBV27 to TRBJ2-3; no reliable D call. V was clipped by 0 bases and J by 2 bases, with 3 bases between them. Germline CDR1 is MNHEY and CDR2 is SMNVEV (reference sequence). The CDR3 has 13 amino acids. CDR3 region: CASSLSVTDTQYF. The DNA of the CDR3 is TGTGCCAGCAGTTTATCGGTCACAGATACGCAGTATTTT.

The chain combines TRBV7-9 with TRBJ2-6; TRBD2 matches 8 bases. Germline lookup yields CDR1 SEHNR and CDR2 FQNEAQ (reference sequence). The CDR3 runs 18 residues. The V and J ends lost 4 bases and 1 base, in that order; junction bases with no gene match: 9. The chain's CDR3 is CASSSDPGGGSGANVLTF. In DNA form, the CDR3 reads TGTGCCAGCAGCTCGGATCCCGGGGGGGGGTCTGGGGCCAACGTCCTGACTTTC.

J is TRBJ1-2 and V is TRBV12-5; 9 nucleotides align to TRBD1. Germline V gene data show CDR1 as LGHNT and CDR2 as FRNRAP. J gave up 4 bases and V 6 bases, and 9 bases lay outside the gene matches. The CDR3 loop spans 15 amino acids. The CDR3 sequence: CASGQGAFLTYGYTF. The CDR3, as DNA: TGTGCTAGTGGACAGGGGGCTTTCCTTACCTATGGCTACACCTTC.

The chain has TRBV6-5 and TRBJ1-6; D gene uncertain. Germline values: CDR1 MNHEY, CDR2 SVGAGI. CDR3 length equals 12 residues. Deletions cut 4 bases from V and 7 bases from J, with 5 bases between. The CDR3 loop is CASSLRNSPLHF. The CDR3 coding sequence is TGTGCCAGCAGTTTGAGGAATTCACCCCTCCACTTT.

This chain links TRBV7-2 with TRBJ2-1; a possible D gene is TRBD1 (6 bases). V lost 5 bases and J 6 bases, leaving 17 bases between the germline ends. The CDR3 runs 15 residues. The germline V gene has CDR1 SGHTA and CDR2 FQGNSA. CDR3 coding DNA: TGTGCCAGCAGCGTCACAGGGTGGGGTTCCAATGAGCAGTTCTTC. Translated, it gives CASSVTGWGSNEQFF.

As concerns this clone: The sample contains more than one DNA sequence encoding this CDR3. The chain is built from TRBV7-9 and TRBJ2-6, with 7 bases matching TRBD1. Germline loops: CDR1 SEHNR, CDR2 FQNEAQ (reference sequence). The CDR3 extends over 15 amino acids. Trimming cost V 5 bases and J 2 bases; bases outside gene matches: 3. The CDR3 sequence: CASSIQGPGANVLTF. The CDR3 DNA reads as TGTGCCAGCAGCATACAGGGGCCTGGGGCCAACGTCCTGACTTTC. Drawing the rest from reference TRBV7-9 and TRBJ2-6, the complete variable domain is DTGVSQNPRHKITKRGQNVTFRCDPISEHNRLYWYRQTLGQGPEFLTYFQNEAQLEKSRLLSDRFSAERPKGSFSTLEIQRTEQGDSAMYLCASSIQGPGANVLTFGAGSRLTVL.

This sequence joins TRBV12-5 and TRBJ1-1, with D uncertain. There are 14 residues in the CDR3. CDR1 and CDR2 from the germline V gene are LGHNT and FRNRAP. Trimming took 2 bases from V and 4 from J, leaving 11 bases between them. In nucleotides, the CDR3 is TGTGCTAGTGGTTTGTTCCCAGAGAGCACTGAAGCTTTCTTT. It translates to CASGLFPESTEAFF.

This chain connects TRBV27 to TRBJ2-3; no clear D gene. The CDR3 is made up of 12 amino acids. V lost 5 bases to trimming and J lost 2 bases, with 5 bases between them. Germline lookup yields CDR1 MNHEY and CDR2 SMNVEV (reference sequence). CDR3: CASSPHTDTQYF. CDR3 DNA: TGTGCCAGCAGTCCCCACACAGATACGCAGTATTTT.

CDR3 region: CASTMKMGQGKTEAFF. The CDR3 nucleotides read TGTGCCAGCACCATGAAAATGGGACAGGGGAAGACTGAAGCTTTCTTT. This chain uses TRBV5-6 with TRBJ1-1; 10 bases line up with TRBD1. V was clipped by 6 bases and J by 5 bases; unmatched bases: 13. Looked up from germline, CDR1 is SGHDT and CDR2 is YYEEEE. The CDR3 has 16 amino acids.

The rearrangement joins TRBV5-6 to TRBJ2-5; 7 bases are shared with TRBD2. This CDR3 contains 16 residues. V lost 0 bases to trimming and J lost 5 bases; unmatched junction nucleotides: 10. Germline CDR1 is SGHDT and CDR2 is YYEEEE. CDR3 DNA: TGTGCCAGCAGCTTGGCCGGGGCGGGAGCGTCCGAGACCCAGTACTTC. Its protein is CASSLAGAGASETQYF.

In its sample, this clone was seen a few times. The rearrangement links TRBV7-2 to TRBJ1-2; TRBD1 aligns across 7 bases. Germline V gene sequence: CDR1 SGHTA, CDR2 FQGNSA. There are 15 residues in the CDR3. J was trimmed by 5 bases and V by 2 bases; bases with no gene match: 8. Written as DNA, the CDR3 is TGTGCCAGCAGCTTACCATTGGGGACAGCTTATGGCTACACCTTC. Its protein product is CASSLPLGTAYGYTF.

In this sample, this clone turned up a few times. This chain links TRBV20-1 with TRBJ1-1; D gene ambiguous. CDR1 is DFQATT, CDR2 SNEGSKA, per germline (reference sequence). Deletions cut 5 bases from V and 4 bases from J, with 8 bases between. The CDR3 consists of 11 residues. CDR3 DNA: TGCAGTGCTCCGAGAGGCACTGAAGCTTTCTTT. Its protein product is CSAPRGTEAFF.

The chain carries TRBV18 and TRBJ1-2, with TRBD1 matching 7 bases. Trimming at V came to 4 bases and at J to 4 bases, leaving 9 bases not matched to a gene. CDR1 KGHSH and CDR2 LQKENI come from the germline V gene. The CDR3 totals 15 residues. The CDR3 coding sequence is TGTGCCAGCTCACTCGAATGGGACAGTGTCTATGGCTACACCTTC. Translated: CASSLEWDSVYGYTF.

This chain uses TRBV2 with TRBJ1-1; no definite D call. CDR3 length: 14 residues. Germline CDR1 is SNHLY and CDR2 is FYNNEI. V lost 7 bases and J 1 base, leaving 13 bases between the germline ends. The CDR3 reads CASMIGRGNTEAFF. Here the CDR3 DNA reads TGTGCCAGCATGATAGGACGGGGGAACACTGAAGCTTTCTTT.

This clone appeared a few times. This chain uses TRBV5-4 with TRBJ2-2; D is perhaps TRBD1 or TRBD2 (6 bases each). Germline CDR1 reads SGHNT; CDR2 reads YYREEE (reference sequence). The CDR3 is 17 amino acids. The ends were cut back, 2 bases at V and 0 bases at J, with 14 bases in the middle. The CDR3 nucleotides read TGTGCCAGCAGCTTAGGGGGGCGCGGGGCGAACACCGGGGAGCTGTTTTTT. Translation: CASSLGGRGANTGELFF. Full variable domain (missing parts from reference TRBV5-4 and TRBJ2-2): ETGVTQSPTHLIKTRGQQVTLRCSSQSGHNTVSWYQQALGQGPQFIFQYYREEENGRGNFPPRFSGLQFPNYSSELNVNALELDDSALYLCASSLGGRGANTGELFFGEGSRLTVL.

This chain links TRBV11-3 with TRBJ2-2; 10 bases are a match to TRBD1. CDR1 and CDR2 from the germline V gene are SGHNT and YENEEA. This CDR3 region has 17 residues. Trimming took 7 bases from V and 6 from J; bases not matched to a gene: 14. This CDR3 reads CASTGVRQGAQPGELFF. The CDR3 DNA is TGTGCCAGCACGGGGGTCCGACAGGGGGCGCAACCCGGGGAGCTGTTTTTT.

The chain couples TRBV30 to TRBJ1-2; 10 bases agree with TRBD1. The CDR3 covers 14 residues. Germline CDR1 is GTSNPN and CDR2 is SVGIG (reference sequence). Trimming at V came to 5 bases and at J to 3 bases, leaving 6 bases not matched to a gene. CDR3 in DNA: TGTGCCTGGCACCGGGACAGGGGCGACTATGGCTACACCTTC. Translated, it gives CAWHRDRGDYGYTF.

The V gene is TRBV9, the J gene TRBJ2-2; 7 nucleotides align to TRBD2. Trimming removed 1 base from V and 7 bases from J; junction bases left unmatched: 10. CDR1 and CDR2 from the germline V gene are SGDLS and YYNGEE. The CDR3 consists of 16 residues. In DNA, the CDR3 is TGTGCCAGCAGCGTAAGGCGACTAGCCACGGACGGGGAGCTGTTTTTT. Amino acids: CASSVRRLATDGELFF.

V usage is TRBV15 and J usage is TRBJ2-2; D call uncertain. The CDR3 loop spans 16 amino acids. The V end lost 0 bases, the J end lost 1 base, and 9 bases lay between the germline ends. Looked up from germline, CDR1 is LNHNV and CDR2 is YYDKDF (reference sequence). CDR3 sequence reads: CATSRETRGNTGELFF. As DNA, the CDR3 is TGTGCCACCAGCAGAGAGACACGTGGGAACACCGGGGAGCTGTTTTTT.

This chain links TRBV5-8 with TRBJ1-5; no firm D call. The V gene's germline CDR1 is SGHTS and CDR2 YDEGEE. With 2 bases removed from V and 0 bases from J, the gap between germline ends came to 12 bases. The length of the CDR3 is 16 residues. CDR3 DNA: TGTGCCAGCAGCTTTACCTACTCCTATAGCAATCAGCCCCAGCATTTT. It encodes CASSFTYSYSNQPQHF.